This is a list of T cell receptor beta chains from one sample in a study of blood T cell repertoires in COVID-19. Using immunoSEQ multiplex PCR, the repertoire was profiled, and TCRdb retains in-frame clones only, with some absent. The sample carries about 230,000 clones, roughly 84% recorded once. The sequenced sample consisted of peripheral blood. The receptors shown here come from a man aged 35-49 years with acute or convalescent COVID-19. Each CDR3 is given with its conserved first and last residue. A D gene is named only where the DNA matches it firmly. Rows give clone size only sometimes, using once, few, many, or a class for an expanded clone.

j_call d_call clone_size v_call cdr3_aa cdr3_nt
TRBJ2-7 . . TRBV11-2 CASSLYLSTYEQYF TGTGCCAGCAGCTTATATCTCTCTACGTACGAGCAGTACTTC
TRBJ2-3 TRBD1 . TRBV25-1 CASSESTGGLTDTQYF TGTGCCAGCAGTGAATCGACAGGGGGCCTCACAGATACGCAGTATTTT
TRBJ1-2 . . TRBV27 CASTSNEGVANGYTF TGTGCCAGCACCTCGAACGAGGGTGTTGCTAATGGCTACACCTTC
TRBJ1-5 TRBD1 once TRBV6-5 CASRMGTGSNQPQHF TGTGCCAGCAGGATGGGGACAGGGAGCAATCAGCCCCAGCATTTT
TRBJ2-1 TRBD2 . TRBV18 CASSPRAGGLYEQFF TGTGCCAGCTCACCTAGAGCGGGAGGGTTGTATGAGCAGTTCTTC
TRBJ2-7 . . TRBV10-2 CASSESFRYEQYF TGCGCCAGCAGTGAGTCCTTTCGCTACGAGCAGTACTTC
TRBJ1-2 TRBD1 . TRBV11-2 CASSKDDRAVANYGYTF TGTGCCAGCAGCAAAGACGACAGGGCTGTAGCTAACTATGGCTACACCTTC
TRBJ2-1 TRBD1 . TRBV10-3 CAIRATGGAASNEQFF TGTGCCATCAGAGCAACAGGGGGCGCGGCCTCCAATGAGCAGTTCTTC
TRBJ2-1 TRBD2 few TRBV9 CASSVGTGGSYNEQFF TGTGCCAGCAGCGTAGGGACGGGAGGCTCCTACAATGAGCAGTTCTTC
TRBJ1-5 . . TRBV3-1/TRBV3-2 CASSRGRYNQPQHF TGTGCCAGCAGCCGCGGTCGCTACAATCAGCCCCAGCATTTT
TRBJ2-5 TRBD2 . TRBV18 CASHESGGNRETQYF TGTGCCAGCCACGAGTCCGGGGGGAATCGAGAGACCCAGTACTTC
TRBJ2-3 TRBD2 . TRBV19 CASSSLGLAGVGQTDTQYF TGTGCCAGTAGTTCCTTAGGACTAGCGGGAGTTGGTCAGACAGATACGCAGTATTTT
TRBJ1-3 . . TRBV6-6 CASSPPGGHTIYF TGTGCCAGCAGTCCACCGGGGGGACACACCATATATTTT
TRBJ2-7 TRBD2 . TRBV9 CASSVGLAVDYEQYF TGTGCCAGCAGCGTAGGGCTAGCGGTCGACTACGAGCAGTACTTC
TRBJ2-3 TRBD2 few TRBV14 CASSQLTSVPSTDTQYF TGTGCCAGCAGCCAGTTGACTAGCGTCCCTAGCACAGATACGCAGTATTTT
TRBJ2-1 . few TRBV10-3 CAISEGVGGRVNEQFF TGTGCCATCAGTGAGGGGGTGGGAGGTAGGGTAAATGAGCAGTTCTTC